This is a list of T cell receptor beta chains from one sample in a study of radiation and T cells in renal cell carcinoma. The method was immunoSEQ multiplex PCR; TCRdb's version includes in-frame clones alone and lacks a portion of them. The table has some 14,000 clones, roughly 60% seen once; the top ten hold under 15%. Sequenced here: tumor tissue, sampled from a patient whose treatment was nephrectomy without radiotherapy. The receptors here all came from a man aged 50 to 60 with renal cell carcinoma. The CDR3 runs from the conserved cysteine through the conserved F or W. A D gene is named only where the DNA matches it firmly. Clone sizes are given selectively: once, few, many, or a class where the clone is expanded.

j_gene: TRBJ2-5
v_gene: TRBV13
abundance: NA
d_gene: TRBD1
CDR3aa: CASSVGTGQETQYF
CDR3nt: TGTGCCAGCAGCGTAGGGACAGGCCAAGAGACCCAGTACTTC

j_gene: TRBJ2-1
v_gene: TRBV19
abundance: few
d_gene: NA
CDR3aa: CASSIRGPAYNEQFF
CDR3nt: TGTGCCAGTAGTATCAGGGGTCCCGCCTACAATGAGCAGTTCTTC

j_gene: TRBJ1-1
v_gene: TRBV6-5
abundance: few
d_gene: NA
CDR3aa: CASSYGGTEAFF
CDR3nt: TGTGCCAGCAGTTACGGGGGCACTGAAGCTTTCTTT

j_gene: TRBJ1-1
v_gene: TRBV19
abundance: NA
d_gene: NA
CDR3aa: CASHQVQGTTEAFF
CDR3nt: TGTGCCAGCCATCAAGTCCAGGGAACTACCGAAGCTTTCTTT

j_gene: TRBJ2-1
v_gene: TRBV5-6
abundance: NA
d_gene: NA
CDR3aa: CASSFGLRNEQFF
CDR3nt: TGTGCCAGCAGCTTCGGACTACGCAATGAGCAGTTCTTC

j_gene: TRBJ1-5
v_gene: TRBV9
abundance: NA
d_gene: NA
CDR3aa: CASSTTPGPLKPQHF
CDR3nt: TGTGCCAGCAGCACCACGCCGGGTCCCTTGAAGCCCCAGCATTTT

j_gene: TRBJ1-5
v_gene: TRBV6-1
abundance: NA
d_gene: NA
CDR3aa: CASIQSGSNQPQHF
CDR3nt: TGTGCCAGCATTCAGTCTGGTAGCAATCAGCCCCAGCATTTT

j_gene: TRBJ2-1
v_gene: TRBV7-2
abundance: NA
d_gene: TRBD2
CDR3aa: CASSFGLAGGNEQFF
CDR3nt: TGTGCCAGCAGCTTTGGTTTAGCGGGGGGAAATGAGCAGTTCTTC

j_gene: TRBJ1-1
v_gene: TRBV9
abundance: NA
d_gene: NA
CDR3aa: CASSAHQGANTEAFF
CDR3nt: TGTGCCAGCAGCGCTCACCAGGGTGCGAACACTGAAGCTTTCTTT

j_gene: TRBJ2-7
v_gene: TRBV30
abundance: NA
d_gene: NA
CDR3aa: CAWDRTGEQYF
CDR3nt: TGTGCCTGGGACAGGACGGGGGAGCAGTACTTC

j_gene: TRBJ1-2
v_gene: TRBV6-5
abundance: NA
d_gene: TRBD1
CDR3aa: CASSPGTVNYGYTF
CDR3nt: TGTGCCAGCAGTCCCGGGACAGTTAACTATGGCTACACCTTC

j_gene: TRBJ1-1
v_gene: TRBV6-5
abundance: NA
d_gene: NA
CDR3aa: CASSYGIGAEAFF
CDR3nt: TGTGCCAGCAGTTACGGAATCGGGGCAGAAGCTTTCTTT

j_gene: TRBJ1-3
v_gene: TRBV14
abundance: NA
d_gene: TRBD1
CDR3aa: CASSQTGVRFSGNTIYF
CDR3nt: TGTGCCAGCAGCCAAACAGGGGTGAGGTTCTCTGGAAACACCATATATTTT

j_gene: TRBJ2-7
v_gene: TRBV19
abundance: NA
d_gene: TRBD2
CDR3aa: CASRSGSGGAYEQYF
CDR3nt: TGTGCCAGTAGGTCCGGTAGCGGGGGGGCCTACGAGCAGTACTTC

j_gene: TRBJ1-2
v_gene: TRBV6-5
abundance: NA
d_gene: TRBD1
CDR3aa: CATWARDRSHGYTF
CDR3nt: TGTGCCACCTGGGCCCGGGACAGGAGTCATGGCTACACCTTC

j_gene: TRBJ2-2
v_gene: TRBV2
abundance: NA
d_gene: NA
CDR3aa: CASSGAGRNTGELFF
CDR3nt: TGTGCCAGCAGTGGGGCGGGACGGAACACCGGGGAGCTGTTTTTT

j_gene: TRBJ1-3
v_gene: TRBV30
abundance: NA
d_gene: NA
CDR3aa: CAWSSGYSGNTIYF
CDR3nt: TGTGCCTGGAGTTCAGGGTACTCTGGAAACACCATATATTTT

j_gene: TRBJ2-3
v_gene: TRBV19
abundance: medium-sized
d_gene: NA
CDR3aa: CASSISGSSTDTQYF
CDR3nt: TGTGCCAGTAGTATCTCCGGGAGTAGCACAGATACGCAGTATTTT

j_gene: TRBJ1-1
v_gene: TRBV12-5
abundance: few
d_gene: NA
CDR3aa: CASGLTFNTEAFF
CDR3nt: TGTGCTAGTGGTTTGACATTCAACACTGAAGCTTTCTTT

j_gene: TRBJ1-4
v_gene: TRBV7-9
abundance: NA
d_gene: NA
CDR3aa: CASSLGGAVGNEKLFF
CDR3nt: TGTGCCAGCAGCCTCGGGGGGGCAGTAGGAAATGAAAAACTGTTTTTT

j_gene: TRBJ1-2
v_gene: TRBV6-1
abundance: NA
d_gene: NA
CDR3aa: CASSEMLRWNYGYTF
CDR3nt: TGTGCCAGCAGTGAAATGCTTCGGTGGAACTATGGCTACACCTTC

j_gene: TRBJ1-2
v_gene: TRBV5-5
abundance: NA
d_gene: NA
CDR3aa: CASSLATGLYGYTF
CDR3nt: TGTGCCAGCAGCTTGGCCACAGGGCTCTATGGCTACACCTTC

j_gene: TRBJ1-4
v_gene: TRBV19
abundance: NA
d_gene: NA
CDR3aa: CASSIPSGTNEKLFF
CDR3nt: TGTGCCAGTAGTATACCCTCGGGGACTAATGAAAAACTGTTTTTT

j_gene: TRBJ2-1
v_gene: TRBV5-4
abundance: NA
d_gene: NA
CDR3aa: CASSLADVSNNEQFF
CDR3nt: TGTGCCAGCAGCTTGGCGGACGTCAGTAACAATGAGCAGTTCTTC

j_gene: TRBJ1-1
v_gene: TRBV5-1
abundance: NA
d_gene: NA
CDR3aa: CASSLKGRGTEAFF
CDR3nt: TGCGCCAGCAGCTTGAAGGGTAGGGGCACTGAAGCTTTCTTT